Below, one TCR beta chain is given with its context. This CDR3 has 15 residues. The J segment lost 4 bases and the V segment lost 1 base, leaving 6 bases of the junction unmatched. CDR1 and CDR2 (germline): MNHNS, SASEGT. Some clones are missing from TCRdb's copy, which holds only in-frame ones; the method was immunoSEQ multiplex PCR. The sample has 240,000 or so clones; around nine tenths are singletons. This sample was taken from a study of blood T cell repertoires in COVID-19. The rearrangement uses TRBV6-1 and TRBJ1-2; 7 positions agree with TRBD1. The origin of this receptor is a woman aged 40 to 50 who had recovered from COVID-19. The specimen was peripheral blood. Here the CDR3 reads CASSEGGGAVYGYTF. The CDR3 region has the DNA TGTGCCAGCAGTGAAGGAGGGGGCGCGGTCTATGGCTACACCTTC.